These 20 T cell receptor beta chains came from one sample sequenced in a study of T-cell reconstitution after alpha-beta-depleted transplantation in children. For TCRbeta, the library was prepared with unique molecular identifiers. TCRdb reprocessed the PCR reads via MiXCR and lists one record per CDR3 protein. The sample consists of 780,000 or so distinct CDR3 sequences, 15% to 20% of them appearing once. Sequenced material: PBMCs, mostly from graft donor cells, taken 360 days after TCRalphabeta/CD19-depleted stem cell transplant. The receptors here all came from a male patient between 10 and 17 years old who had a stem cell transplant for acute lymphoblastic leukemia, so the T cells may come from the graft donor.

This clonotype was detected only a few times. The gene calls are TRBV12-3 or TRBV12-4 and TRBJ2-5, with 9 bases matching TRBD1. Trimming took 2 bases from V and 7 from J; bases not matched to a gene: 11. The CDR3 extends over 16 amino acids. The CDR3 bases are TGTGCCAGCAGTTTATTTGGGACAGGGTCCGTCGGGACCCAGTACTTC. Amino acids: CASSLFGTGSVGTQYF.

This chain connects TRBV4-2 to TRBJ2-7; 14 bases fit TRBD2. CDR1 is LGHNA and CDR2 is YNFKEQ in the germline V gene. The CDR3 extends over 16 amino acids. V gave up 0 bases and J gave up 3 bases; unmatched junction bases: 1. CDR3 in DNA: TGTGCCAGCAGCCAAGAGGGGACTAGCGGGGGCTACGAGCAGTACTTC. The encoded protein is CASSQEGTSGGYEQYF.

There are many counts of this clonotype. The chain carries TRBV7-2 and TRBJ2-5, with D possibly called TRBD1 or TRBD2 (5 bases each). The CDR3 covers 13 residues. V was trimmed by 1 base and J by 7 bases, leaving 10 bases between them. Germline assignment: CDR1 SGHTA and CDR2 FQGNSA. The CDR3 sequence is CASSLVAGGTQYF. In DNA form, the CDR3 reads TGTGCCAGCAGCTTAGTAGCTGGGGGGACCCAGTACTTC.

This clonotype was recorded a few times. The V call is TRBV4-2, the J call TRBJ1-3; D gene unclear. Trimming pared 1 base from V and 2 bases from J, leaving 12 bases between. Looked up from germline, CDR1 is LGHNA and CDR2 is YNFKEQ. The length of the CDR3 is 16 residues. The CDR3 region is CASSQVSGGTGNTIYF. DNA of the CDR3: TGTGCCAGCAGCCAAGTTTCGGGAGGCACTGGAAACACCATATATTTT.

This clonotype turned up a few times. The CDR3 protein is CASGLVRWGYTF. CDR3 sequence (DNA): TGTGCTAGTGGTTTGGTACGTTGGGGCTACACCTTC. The genes are TRBV12-5 and TRBJ1-2; no firm D call. Germline assignment: CDR1 LGHNT and CDR2 FRNRAP. CDR3 length: 12 amino acids. The V gene lost 0 bases and the J gene lost 8 bases, with 7 bases spanning the gap.

This clonotype appeared a few times. The genes are TRBV5-1 and TRBJ1-1; D not resolved. This CDR3 has 14 amino acids. Between the trimmed V and J ends, which lost 4 bases and 0 bases, there was a span of 10 bases. Germline values: CDR1 SGHRS, CDR2 YFSETQ. CDR3 DNA: TGCGCCAGCAGCGTAAAGGGCATGAACACTGAAGCTTTCTTT. Its protein is CASSVKGMNTEAFF.

V and J are TRBV5-1 and TRBJ2-5; 9 positions agree with TRBD1. J gave up 4 bases and V 7 bases, and 14 bases lay outside the gene matches. This CDR3 comprises 16 residues. Germline CDR1 and CDR2: SGHRS and YFSETQ. CDR3 DNA: TGCGCCAGCTTTTCGGACAGGGGATTAGGGGGAGAGACCCAGTACTTC. Its protein product is CASFSDRGLGGETQYF.

DNA for the CDR3: TGTGCCAGCAGTTACTCGGGGACAGGGGGCCGGCATGAGCAGTTCTTC. It encodes CASSYSGTGGRHEQFF. The V gene is TRBV6-5, the J gene TRBJ2-1; 12 bases agree with TRBD1. CDR1 and CDR2 (germline): MNHEY, SVGAGI. The junction had 5 bases not matched to a gene; V was cut back by 0 bases and J by 8 bases. There are 16 residues in the CDR3.

The rearrangement uses TRBV6-2 or TRBV6-3 and TRBJ2-1, with 11 bases identical to TRBD2. J was trimmed by 10 bases and V by 7 bases; bases with no gene match: 12. The V gene's germline CDR1 is MNHEY and CDR2 SVGEGT. The CDR3 has 15 residues. The CDR3 here is CASITTSGILREQFF. CDR3 in DNA: TGTGCCAGCATTACGACTAGCGGGATTTTACGGGAGCAGTTCTTC.

This sequence joins TRBV5-1 and TRBJ2-7; D unresolved. The CDR3 runs 13 residues. V dropped 0 bases and J dropped 2 bases, with 6 bases sitting between them. CDR1 is SGHRS and CDR2 is YFSETQ in the germline V gene. The CDR3 DNA reads TGCGCCAGCAGCTTGGCCCAGCCCTACGAGCAGTACTTC. It codes for CASSLAQPYEQYF. The full variable domain, in which reference TRBV5-1 and TRBJ2-7 provide the parts outside the CDR3, is KAGVTQTPRYLIKTRGQQVTLSCSPISGHRSVSWYQQTPGQGLQFLFEYFSETQRNKGNFPGRFSGRQFSNSRSEMNVSTLELGDSALYLCASSLAQPYEQYFGPGTRLTVT.

This clonotype has only a few counts. This chain links TRBV15 with TRBJ1-5, with TRBD1 matching 7 bases. The CDR3 runs 17 residues. V lost 2 bases, J lost 2 bases, and 9 bases stayed unmatched. Germline loops: CDR1 LNHNV, CDR2 YYDKDF (reference sequence). The CDR3 here is CATSRPFRGYRNQPQHF. The DNA for the CDR3 is TGTGCCACCAGCAGACCCTTCAGGGGGTATCGCAATCAGCCCCAGCATTTT.

This clonotype has ten or more counts. The V and J genes are TRBV5-1 and TRBJ1-5, with D unclear. This CDR3 has 14 amino acids. CDR1 is SGHRS, CDR2 YFSETQ, per germline. Trimming took 0 bases from V and 4 from J, leaving 8 bases between them. The CDR3, as DNA: TGCGCCAGCAGCTTGGTTCCAGGTAATCAGCCCCAGCATTTT. It translates to CASSLVPGNQPQHF.

The rearrangement joins TRBV10-1 to TRBJ2-1; TRBD2 agrees at 7 bases. CDR1 is WNHNN and CDR2 is SYGVQD in the germline V gene (reference sequence). The CDR3 sequence is 16 residues long. The V and J ends lost 2 bases and 4 bases, in that order; junction bases with no gene match: 8. The CDR3: CASSEEPSGKYNEQFF. The CDR3 DNA follows: TGCGCCAGCAGTGAGGAACCTAGCGGAAAATACAATGAGCAGTTCTTC.

The gene calls are TRBV29-1 and TRBJ2-3, with D possibly matching TRBD2 (5 bases). V was shortened by 4 bases and J by 1 base, with 9 bases between the two germline ends. The CDR3 length is 13 residues. Germline assignment: CDR1 SQVTM and CDR2 ANQGSEA. This CDR3 is CSVAGRGTDTQYF. The CDR3 DNA reads as TGCAGCGTTGCTGGGCGGGGCACAGATACGCAGTATTTT.

The rearrangement links TRBV10-1 to TRBJ2-3; 8 bases agree with TRBD1. The CDR3 consists of 15 residues. The germline V gene encodes CDR1 WNHNN and CDR2 SYGVQD (reference sequence). V was clipped by 9 bases and J by 2 bases; unmatched bases: 10. As DNA, the CDR3 is TGCGCCAGGCCGTCTTGGACAGGGCTCACAGATACGCAGTATTTT. It codes for CARPSWTGLTDTQYF.

This clonotype was counted only a few times. The chain couples TRBV5-1 to TRBJ2-3; D is possibly TRBD2 (6 bases). V was shortened by 4 bases and J by 2 bases, with 14 bases between the two germline ends. CDR1 and CDR2 from the germline V gene are SGHRS and YFSETQ. The CDR3 is 15 residues long. This CDR3 reads CASSVVGDFTDTQYF. The CDR3 region has the DNA TGCGCCAGCAGCGTGGTGGGGGACTTCACAGATACGCAGTATTTT.

This clonotype was detected only a few times. The V gene is TRBV4-1, the J gene TRBJ1-6, with D possibly matching TRBD1 (5 bases). In germline, CDR1 is MGHRA, CDR2 YSYEKL. V was trimmed by 0 bases and J by 8 bases, leaving 17 bases between them. The CDR3 is 17 residues long. The CDR3, as DNA: TGCGCCAGCAGCCAAGATGGGTGGAACGGGGCTGATTCACCCCTCCACTTT. It encodes CASSQDGWNGADSPLHF.

The chain links TRBV7-3 to TRBJ2-6; 9 bases match TRBD1. Germline assignment: CDR1 SGHTA and CDR2 FQGTGA. The CDR3 spans 20 residues. V shed 5 bases, J shed 3 bases, and the junction held 17 bases outside the gene matches. The CDR3: CASSQTGGQGILVGANVLTF. The CDR3 nucleotides read TGTGCCAGCAGCCAGACAGGCGGACAGGGGATCCTGGTTGGGGCCAACGTCCTGACTTTC.

V gene TRBV20-1 combines with J gene TRBJ1-2; no definite D call. Deletions cut 1 base from V and 8 bases from J, with 5 bases between. Germline V gives CDR1 DFQATT, CDR2 SNEGSKA (reference sequence). CDR3 length: 10 residues. The DNA of the CDR3 is TGCAGTGCTAGAGGGGAAGGCTACACCTTC. Protein product: CSARGEGYTF.

The chain employs TRBV29-1 and TRBJ1-2; tentatively, D is TRBD1 (5 bases). The germline V gene encodes CDR1 SQVTM and CDR2 ANQGSEA. The V and J ends lost 7 bases and 7 bases respectively, with 22 bases between them. The CDR3 has 14 residues. CDR3 in DNA: TGCAGCGCCGACACCTTCGACAGCCTCACTGGCTACACCTTC. Translating it yields CSADTFDSLTGYTF.